This T cell receptor (beta chain) was sequenced during a study of cytomegalovirus exposure and HLA in healthy donors. Study summary: Genotyping showed around 80% of about 370 donors falling in the Caucasian-associated ancestry cluster.

The PCR made use of 60 Vbeta and 13 Jbeta primers. Some clones are missing from TCRdb's copy, which holds only in-frame ones; the method was immunoSEQ multiplex PCR. The table records under 150,000 clones, 82% of them present only once. This clone has a handful of counts. Its antigen is unidentified. Study results and caveats: A list of 150 to 200 TCR beta chains associated with cytomegalovirus was given. Another analysis was done later, and it associated more than 15,000 TCR beta sequences with HLA alleles at 0.05 false discovery rate.

The specimen was PBMCs. The sequence was collected from a male donor in good health and CMV-seronegative.

This chain's CDR3 is CASTVDSYNEQFF. The CDR3 DNA sequence: TGTGCCAGCACCGTAGACAGCTACAATGAGCAGTTCTTC. The chain combines TRBV2 with TRBJ2-1; the D gene is possibly TRBD1 (5 bases). Germline values: CDR1 SNHLY, CDR2 FYNNEI. The CDR3 totals 13 residues. V lost 7 bases and J 3 bases, leaving 10 bases between the germline ends.